Listed below are T cell receptor beta chains from one sample, sequenced in a study of T cell changes during pregnancy in multiple sclerosis. Profiled with immunoSEQ multiplex PCR; TCRdb holds only in-frame clones, not every one. The profile covers tens of thousands of clones, with roughly 94% appearing a single time and more than 1.4% taken by the ten largest. The specimen was peripheral blood, collected before pregnancy. The receptor set was obtained from a female donor with multiple sclerosis, enrolled in a pregnancy study. CDR3s include the opening cysteine and the closing phenylalanine or tryptophan. A D gene is named only where the DNA matches it firmly.

v_gene	d_gene	j_gene	CDR3aa
TRBV6-1	.	TRBJ1-5	CASRYNRDQPQHF
TRBV5-1	.	TRBJ1-2	CASSFSGFDGYTF
TRBV10-3	TRBD1	TRBJ2-5	CAISDKGAGETQYF
TRBV7-6	.	TRBJ2-3	CASSLAFSDTQYF
TRBV15	TRBD2	TRBJ2-1	CATSRDRTSGGAGENEQFF
TRBV18	TRBD1	TRBJ2-7	CASSPELGTEYEQYF
TRBV29-1	TRBD2	TRBJ2-7	CSVGILAGTYEQYF
TRBV30	TRBD1	TRBJ1-1	CAWSVWGTGDTEAFF
TRBV9	.	TRBJ1-4	CASSVGGGTPTNEKLFF
TRBV19	.	TRBJ1-2	CASNAGYGYTF
TRBV2	.	TRBJ2-1	CASRGGTGIYNEQFF
TRBV18	.	TRBJ1-1	CASLPEVLNTEAFF
TRBV2	.	TRBJ1-1	CATIPYEGVGTEAFF
TRBV4-2	TRBD2	TRBJ2-3	CASSQGRGVTDTQYF
TRBV2	.	TRBJ1-5	CASSEAWIFGGFSNQPQHF
TRBV19	TRBD2	TRBJ2-2	CASSGPGTSGTGELFF